Only a few counts were recorded for the clone carrying this TCR beta chain. The data were obtained in a study of blood T cell repertoires in COVID-19. The overall study: The cDNA or gDNA used as material had been derived from T cells, B-cell-depleted T cells, or PBMCs.

V was cut by 0 bases and J by 1 base, with 6 bases left in between. This CDR3 contains 14 residues. Germline V CDR1 and CDR2: ENHRY, SYGVKD. Method: immunoSEQ multiplex PCR; TCRdb's copy keeps in-frame clones and lacks some. The sample has approximately 120,000 clones, around 70% seen once; the top ten hold 5.5% to 7.5%. The sequenced sample was peripheral blood. This receptor was identified in an elderly man with COVID-19, enrolled during active disease. The chain links TRBV10-3 to TRBJ1-1; the D is unclear. CDR3 sequence: CAISESTGNTEAFF. The CDR3 DNA is TGTGCCATCAGTGAGTCGACGGGGAACACTGAAGCTTTCTTT.